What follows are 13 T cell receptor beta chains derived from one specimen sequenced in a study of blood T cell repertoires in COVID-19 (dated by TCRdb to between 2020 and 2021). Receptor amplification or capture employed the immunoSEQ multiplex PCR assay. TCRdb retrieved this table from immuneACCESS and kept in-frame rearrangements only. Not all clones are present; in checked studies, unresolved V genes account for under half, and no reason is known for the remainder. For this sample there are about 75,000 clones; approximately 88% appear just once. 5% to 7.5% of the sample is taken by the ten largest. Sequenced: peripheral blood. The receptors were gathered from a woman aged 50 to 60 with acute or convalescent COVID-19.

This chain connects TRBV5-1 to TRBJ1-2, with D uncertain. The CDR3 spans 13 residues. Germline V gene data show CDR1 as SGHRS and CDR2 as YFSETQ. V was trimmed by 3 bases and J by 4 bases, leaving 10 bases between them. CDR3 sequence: CASSSTGTYGYTF. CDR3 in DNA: TGCGCCAGCAGCTCGACGGGAACCTATGGCTACACCTTC.

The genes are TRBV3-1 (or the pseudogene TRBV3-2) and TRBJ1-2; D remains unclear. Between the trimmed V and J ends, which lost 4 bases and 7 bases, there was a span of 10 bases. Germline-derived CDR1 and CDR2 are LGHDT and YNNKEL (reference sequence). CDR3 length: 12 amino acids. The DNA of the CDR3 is TGTGCCAGCAGCCCCGGAGGTGGTGGCTACACCTTC. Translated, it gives CASSPGGGGYTF.

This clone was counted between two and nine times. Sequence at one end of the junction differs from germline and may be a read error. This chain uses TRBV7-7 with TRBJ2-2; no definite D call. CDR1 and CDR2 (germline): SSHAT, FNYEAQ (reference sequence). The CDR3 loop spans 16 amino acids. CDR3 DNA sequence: TGTGCTAGCAGCGTCGGCAGGATGGTTAACACCGGGGAGCTGTTTTTT. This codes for CASSVGRMVNTGELFF.

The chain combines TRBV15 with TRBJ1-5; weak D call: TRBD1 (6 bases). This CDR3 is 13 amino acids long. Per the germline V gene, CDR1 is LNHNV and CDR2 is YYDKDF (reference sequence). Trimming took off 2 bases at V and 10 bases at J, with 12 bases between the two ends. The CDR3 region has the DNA TGTGCCACCAGCAGAACAGGGAATGGCCCCCAGCATTTT. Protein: CATSRTGNGPQHF.

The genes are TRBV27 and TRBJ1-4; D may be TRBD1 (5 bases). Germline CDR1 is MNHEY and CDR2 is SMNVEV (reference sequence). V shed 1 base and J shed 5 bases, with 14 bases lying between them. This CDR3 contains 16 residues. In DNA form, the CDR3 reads TGTGCCAGCAGTTTATTGGGGGGGGGAAGGAATGAAAAACTGTTTTTT. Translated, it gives CASSLLGGGRNEKLFF.

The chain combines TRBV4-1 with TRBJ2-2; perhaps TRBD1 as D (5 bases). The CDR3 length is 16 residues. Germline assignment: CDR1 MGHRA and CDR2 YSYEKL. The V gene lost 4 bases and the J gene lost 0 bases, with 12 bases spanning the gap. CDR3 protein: CASSREAQANTGELFF. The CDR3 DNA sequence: TGCGCCAGCAGCCGGGAAGCACAGGCGAACACCGGGGAGCTGTTTTTT.

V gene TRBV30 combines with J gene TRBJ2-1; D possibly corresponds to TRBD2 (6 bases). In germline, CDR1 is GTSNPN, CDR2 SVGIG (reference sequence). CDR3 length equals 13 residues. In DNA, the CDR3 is TGTGGGCTGGACGGGGGAGCCTTTAATGAGCAGTTCTTC. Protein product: CGLDGGAFNEQFF.

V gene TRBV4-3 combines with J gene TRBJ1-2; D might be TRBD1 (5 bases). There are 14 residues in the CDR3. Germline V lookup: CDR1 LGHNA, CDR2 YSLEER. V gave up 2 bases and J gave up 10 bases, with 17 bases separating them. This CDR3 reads CASSQREAQGLYTF. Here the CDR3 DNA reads TGCGCCAGCAGCCAACGAGAGGCCCAGGGTCTCTACACCTTC.

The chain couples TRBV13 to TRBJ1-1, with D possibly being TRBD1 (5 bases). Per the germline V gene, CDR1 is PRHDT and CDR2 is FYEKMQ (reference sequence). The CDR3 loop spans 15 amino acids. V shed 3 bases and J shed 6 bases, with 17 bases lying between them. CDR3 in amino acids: CASSFRLGQTSEAFF. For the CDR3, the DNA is TGTGCCAGCAGCTTTAGGCTTGGACAAACATCTGAAGCTTTCTTT. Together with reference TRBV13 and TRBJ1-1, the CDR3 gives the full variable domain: AAGVIQSPRHLIKEKRETATLKCYPIPRHDTVYWYQQGPGQDPQFLISFYEKMQSDKGSIPDRFSAQQFSDYHSELNMSSLELGDSALYFCASSFRLGQTSEAFFGQGTRLTVV.

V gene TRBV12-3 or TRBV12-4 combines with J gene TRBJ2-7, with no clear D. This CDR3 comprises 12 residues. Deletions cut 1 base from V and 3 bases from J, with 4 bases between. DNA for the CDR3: TGTGCCAGCAGTTTAGATTACTACGAGCAGTACTTC. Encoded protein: CASSLDYYEQYF.

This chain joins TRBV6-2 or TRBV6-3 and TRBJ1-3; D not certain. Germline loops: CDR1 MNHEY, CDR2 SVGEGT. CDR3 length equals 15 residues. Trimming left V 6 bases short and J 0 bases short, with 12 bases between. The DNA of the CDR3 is TGTGCCAGCAGCTCCATTGAGATCTCTGGAAACACCATATATTTT. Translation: CASSSIEISGNTIYF.

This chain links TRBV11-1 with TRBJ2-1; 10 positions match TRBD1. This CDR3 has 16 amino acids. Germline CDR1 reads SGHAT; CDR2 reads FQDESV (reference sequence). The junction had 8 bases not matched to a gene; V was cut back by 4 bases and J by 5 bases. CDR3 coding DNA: TGTGCCAGCAGCTGGGTGGGGACAGGGGTAAACAATGAGCAGTTCTTC. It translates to CASSWVGTGVNNEQFF.

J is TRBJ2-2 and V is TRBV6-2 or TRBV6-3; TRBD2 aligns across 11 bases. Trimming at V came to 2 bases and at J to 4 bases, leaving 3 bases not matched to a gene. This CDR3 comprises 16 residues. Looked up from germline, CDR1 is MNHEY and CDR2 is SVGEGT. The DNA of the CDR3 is TGTGCCAGCAGTTACGCCGGGACTAGCGGCACCGGGGAGCTGTTTTTT. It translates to CASSYAGTSGTGELFF.